This passage covers 29 T cell receptor beta chains from one sample sequenced in a study of blood T cell repertoires in COVID-19. Repertoires were generated with immunoSEQ multiplex PCR, while TCRdb's copy carries only in-frame clones and drops some. This repertoire shows about 18,000 clones, approximately 91% found once; its top ten account for approximately 16%. Sequencing was carried out using peripheral blood. The source of these receptors is a human donor in a cohort sampled during active COVID-19.

The chain recombines TRBV5-1 with TRBJ2-7; 9 nucleotides match TRBD1. Germline V lookup: CDR1 SGHRS, CDR2 YFSETQ. V lost 3 bases and J lost 6; bases outside the gene matches: 13. The CDR3 contains 16 residues. CDR3 nucleotide sequence: TGCGCCAGCAGCTCCGGACAGGGGAACTTCTCCCCCGAGCAGTACTTC. Translation: CASSSGQGNFSPEQYF.

This clone has just one count. The chain combines TRBV10-3 with TRBJ1-6, with D possibly being TRBD1 (6 bases). The V and J ends lost 3 bases and 3 bases respectively, with 12 bases between them. The CDR3 covers 16 residues. Germline V gene lookup returns CDR1 ENHRY and CDR2 SYGVKD. The CDR3 sequence: CAISEPQGHYNSPLHF. The CDR3 DNA follows: TGTGCCATCAGTGAACCACAGGGACACTATAATTCACCCCTCCACTTT.

The V call is TRBV28, the J call TRBJ1-5; D uncertain. The CDR3 runs 12 residues. V was trimmed by 9 bases and J by 3 bases, leaving 9 bases between them. From germline, CDR1 is MDHEN and CDR2 SYDVKM. CDR3 residues: CASLTVNQPQHF. CDR3 coding DNA: TGTGCCAGTTTAACTGTCAATCAGCCCCAGCATTTT. Complete variable domain (other parts from reference TRBV28 and TRBJ1-5): DVKVTQSSRYLVKRTGEKVFLECVQDMDHENMFWYRQDPGLGLRLIYFSYDVKMKEKGDIPEGYSVSREKKERFSLILESASTNQTSMYLCASLTVNQPQHFGDGTRLSIL.

This rearrangement joins TRBV5-4 to TRBJ2-2, with D hard to call. Germline V gives CDR1 SGHNT, CDR2 YYREEE (reference sequence). The CDR3 totals 13 residues. V lost 4 bases and J lost 0, with 4 bases in between. CDR3 in amino acids: CASSRANTGELFF. The CDR3 DNA is TGTGCCAGCAGCCGTGCGAACACCGGGGAGCTGTTTTTT.

The chain joins TRBV5-1 to TRBJ2-2; tentatively, D is TRBD1 (5 bases). Between the trimmed V and J ends, which lost 0 bases and 4 bases, there was a span of 13 bases. The CDR3 runs 16 residues. The germline V gene encodes CDR1 SGHRS and CDR2 YFSETQ. CDR3 sequence (DNA): TGCGCCAGCAGCTTGGAGGCAGGGTTCGGCACCGGGGAGCTGTTTTTT. Residues: CASSLEAGFGTGELFF. Drawing the rest from reference TRBV5-1 and TRBJ2-2, the complete variable domain is KAGVTQTPRYLIKTRGQQVTLSCSPISGHRSVSWYQQTPGQGLQFLFEYFSETQRNKGNFPGRFSGRQFSNSRSEMNVSTLELGDSALYLCASSLEAGFGTGELFFGEGSRLTVL.

This chain links TRBV7-9 with TRBJ2-5; TRBD2 matches at 9 bases. The CDR3 totals 17 residues. J gave up 2 bases and V 5 bases, and 12 bases lay outside the gene matches. Germline V gives CDR1 SEHNR, CDR2 FQNEAQ (reference sequence). CDR3 amino acids: CASSPKASGGMQETQYF. Here the CDR3 DNA reads TGTGCCAGCAGCCCCAAGGCGAGCGGGGGGATGCAAGAGACCCAGTACTTC.

V and J are TRBV6-6 and TRBJ2-1; 11 bases map to TRBD1. The CDR3 extends over 15 amino acids. The J segment lost 4 bases and the V segment lost 6 bases, leaving 5 bases of the junction unmatched. Germline V gives CDR1 MNHNY, CDR2 SVGAGI (reference sequence). CDR3 bases: TGTGCCAGCAGCCCAGGGACAGGGGGATACAATGAGCAGTTCTTC. It specifies CASSPGTGGYNEQFF.

The J gene is TRBJ2-3, the V gene TRBV7-3; weak D call: TRBD2 (7 bases). Trimming shortened V by 5 bases and J by 4 bases, and 16 bases separated the two germline ends. CDR3 length: 15 amino acids. In germline, CDR1 is SGHTA, CDR2 FQGTGA. Here the CDR3 reads CASSPGGRLSDTQYF. CDR3 DNA: TGTGCCAGCAGCCCGGGGGGCCGGCTTTCAGATACGCAGTATTTT.

This chain joins TRBV18 and TRBJ2-1, with 10 bases matching TRBD1. The CDR3 length is 15 residues. Looked up from germline, CDR1 is KGHSH and CDR2 is LQKENI. Germline trimming cut 1 base from V and 8 bases from J; bases unmatched to any gene: 5. CDR3 coding DNA: TGTGCCAGCTCACCACTTGGGACAGGGGTAGATGAGCAGTTCTTC. This codes for CASSPLGTGVDEQFF. The complete variable domain, with remaining parts taken from reference TRBV18 and TRBJ2-1, reads NAGVMQNPRHLVRRRGQEARLRCSPMKGHSHVYWYRQLPEEGLKFMVYLQKENIIDESGMPKERFSAEFPKEGPSILRIQQVVRGDSAAYFCASSPLGTGVDEQFFGPGTRLTVL.

The chain carries TRBV6-5 and TRBJ2-5; 10 nucleotides match TRBD1. The CDR3 extends over 14 amino acids. Germline V gene sequence: CDR1 MNHEY, CDR2 SVGAGI. The ends lost 6 bases at V and 5 bases at J; junction bases unmatched: 6. CDR3 nucleotides: TGTGCCAGCAGGTCGACAGGGGGCTCGGAGACCCAGTACTTC. It encodes CASRSTGGSETQYF.

The rearrangement uses TRBV6-5 and TRBJ2-1; D might be TRBD1 (5 bases). The CDR3 is 14 residues long. The germline V and J ends were trimmed by 5 bases and 3 bases, with 11 bases remaining between them. Germline V gives CDR1 MNHEY, CDR2 SVGAGI. The CDR3 DNA follows: TGTGCCAGCAGTAGGGGCGGAAGCTACAATGAGCAGTTCTTC. Translation gives CASSRGGSYNEQFF.

This rearrangement joins TRBV6-1 to TRBJ2-2, with TRBD1 matching 7 bases. Germline lookup yields CDR1 MNHNS and CDR2 SASEGT. The ends lost 1 base at V and 4 bases at J; junction bases unmatched: 9. There are 17 residues in the CDR3. The CDR3 coding sequence is TGTGCCAGCAGTGAAGTGTTCGGCAGGGGGATCACCGGGGAGCTGTTTTTT. It encodes CASSEVFGRGITGELFF.

The chain has TRBV24-1 and TRBJ2-3, with a weak D call TRBD2 (7 bases). The V gene lost 4 bases and the J gene lost 4 bases, with 14 bases spanning the gap. The CDR3 has 15 residues. CDR1 and CDR2 from the germline V gene are KGHDR and SFDVKD. CDR3 in amino acids: CATSDMGEGADTQYF. CDR3 coding DNA: TGTGCCACCAGTGACATGGGGGAGGGGGCAGATACGCAGTATTTT.

The chain joins TRBV12-3 or TRBV12-4 to TRBJ1-6; D may be TRBD1 (6 bases). Trimming pared 6 bases from V and 7 bases from J, leaving 10 bases between. The CDR3 covers 13 residues. CDR3: CASSPGHNSPLHF. As DNA, the CDR3 is TGTGCCAGCAGCCCGGGACACAATTCACCCCTCCACTTT.

This chain uses TRBV4-2 with TRBJ2-3, with 7 bases that match TRBD2. Germline values: CDR1 LGHNA, CDR2 YNFKEQ. V dropped 0 bases and J dropped 5; count of bases not matched to a gene: 11. This CDR3 contains 17 residues. The CDR3, as DNA: TGTGCCAGCAGCCAAGAGGCGCTAGCGGCCCGCGGAGATACGCAGTATTTT. Amino acid sequence: CASSQEALAARGDTQYF.

The chain couples TRBV24-1 to TRBJ2-5; no reliable D call. Germline loops: CDR1 KGHDR, CDR2 SFDVKD. CDR3 length equals 13 residues. Trimming removed 9 bases from V and 4 bases from J, with 14 bases in between. In nucleotides, the CDR3 is TGTGCCACCGCGGCGAGCCCACCAGAGACCCAGTACTTC. Translated: CATAASPPETQYF.

This chain links TRBV6-5 with TRBJ2-7; 7 nucleotides match TRBD1. From germline, CDR1 is MNHEY and CDR2 SVGAGI. The CDR3 has 15 residues. The trim removed 6 bases at V and 7 bases at J, leaving 15 bases unmatched. For the CDR3, the DNA is TGTGCCAGCAGCCGATACCTTGAACAGGGGAAGGAGCAGTACTTC. Protein: CASSRYLEQGKEQYF.

V usage is TRBV6-5 and J usage is TRBJ1-5; D is possibly TRBD1 (5 bases). Germline CDR1 is MNHEY and CDR2 is SVGAGI. The CDR3 contains 13 residues. V lost 6 bases to trimming and J lost 4 bases, with 10 bases between them. CDR3 sequence (DNA): TGTGCCAGCAGGCGTCAGGGAAATCAGCCCCAGCATTTT. It yields the protein CASRRQGNQPQHF.

This chain connects TRBV6-5 to TRBJ1-1, with 7 bases identical to TRBD1. The V and J ends lost 6 bases and 3 bases, in that order; junction bases with no gene match: 10. This CDR3 has 15 residues. The germline CDR1 and CDR2 sequences are MNHEY and SVGAGI. CDR3: CASRGEGAGDTEAFF. DNA for the CDR3: TGTGCCAGCAGGGGTGAGGGGGCAGGGGACACTGAAGCTTTCTTT.

The rearrangement links TRBV7-2 to TRBJ2-5; 12 bases line up with TRBD2. Germline CDR1 reads SGHTA; CDR2 reads FQGNSA. The CDR3 runs 17 residues. With V trimmed by 1 base and J by 5 bases, 8 bases remained unmatched. CDR3 loop: CASSLGGLAGGAETQYF. The CDR3 DNA reads TGTGCCAGCAGCTTAGGTGGCCTAGCGGGGGGGGCGGAGACCCAGTACTTC.

CDR3 DNA: TGTGCCAGCAGCACCATGACAGGGACTGCGCAGTACTTC. It translates to CASSTMTGTAQYF. V is TRBV5-4 and J is TRBJ2-7, with a weak D call TRBD1 (7 bases). V gave up 4 bases and J gave up 9 bases, with 17 bases separating them. CDR3 length: 13 residues. CDR1 SGHNT and CDR2 YYREEE come from the germline V gene (reference sequence).

This clone was seen more than once but under ten times. This chain uses TRBV5-4 with TRBJ1-2; D is possibly TRBD1 (6 bases). Deletions cut 4 bases from V and 10 bases from J, with 14 bases between. From germline, CDR1 is SGHNT and CDR2 YYREEE (reference sequence). The CDR3 is made up of 12 amino acids. The CDR3 spells CASSVGQSDYTF. In DNA form, the CDR3 reads TGTGCCAGCAGCGTTGGACAGTCGGACTACACCTTC.

This clone appeared once. This rearrangement joins TRBV6-6 to TRBJ2-5; unclear D gene. Germline assignment: CDR1 MNHNY and CDR2 SVGAGI (reference sequence). The CDR3 is made up of 13 amino acids. V was cut by 6 bases and J by 1 base, with 9 bases left in between. The DNA of the CDR3 is TGTGCCAGCAGCCTACAGTTCCAAGAGACCCAGTACTTC. This sequence encodes CASSLQFQETQYF.

As for this clone: One end of the junction fails to match germline, which may point to a read error. The chain combines TRBV6-1 with TRBJ1-6, with TRBD1 matching over 9 bases. Per the germline V gene, CDR1 is MNHNS and CDR2 is SASEGT. This CDR3 comprises 14 residues. The DNA of the CDR3 is TGTGCCAGCAGTACCCGCGGACAGGGGCCCCAAGGGTACTTT. This sequence encodes CASSTRGQGPQGYF.

The V and J genes are TRBV18 and TRBJ2-5; 9 nucleotides agree with TRBD1. V lost 1 base to trimming and J lost 5 bases; unmatched junction nucleotides: 14. The CDR3 has 18 amino acids. The germline CDR1 and CDR2 sequences are KGHSH and LQKENI. The CDR3 protein is CASSPLRSVGQGRETQYF. DNA for the CDR3: TGTGCCAGCTCACCACTAAGGAGCGTGGGACAGGGCCGGGAGACCCAGTACTTC.

The V gene is TRBV6-1, the J gene TRBJ1-5; no clear D gene. Trimming took 0 bases from V and 0 from J, leaving 15 bases between them. The CDR3 has 18 residues. The V gene's germline CDR1 is MNHNS and CDR2 SASEGT. Here the CDR3 DNA reads TGTGCCAGCAGTGAAGCGATTCCAGAACACTATAGCAATCAGCCCCAGCATTTT. Its protein is CASSEAIPEHYSNQPQHF.

The chain is built from TRBV4-3 and TRBJ1-4; 8 nucleotides agree with TRBD1. CDR1 is LGHNA and CDR2 is YSLEER in the germline V gene. CDR3 length: 17 amino acids. V shed 1 base, J shed 0 bases, and the junction held 4 bases outside the gene matches. DNA of the CDR3: TGCGCCAGCAGCCAAGGACAGGGGTTTCCAACTAATGAAAAACTGTTTTTT. Its protein product is CASSQGQGFPTNEKLFF.

A remark on this clone: One end of the junction does not line up with germline, which may come from a read error. The genes are TRBV7-7 and TRBJ2-5, with TRBD2 matching 11 bases. The CDR3 contains 17 residues. Germline CDR1 and CDR2: SSHAT and FNYEAQ (reference sequence). Written as DNA, the CDR3 is TGTGCTAGCAGCTTACTAAGGGCTAGCGGGGGGCAAGAGACCCAGTACTTC. This encodes CASSLLRASGGQETQYF.

DNA of the CDR3: TGTGCCAGCAGCCCGCGCAAAGTTATGAACACTGAAGCTTTCTTT. Its protein is CASSPRKVMNTEAFF. The chain links TRBV5-8 to TRBJ1-1; D is ambiguous. The CDR3 totals 15 residues. The germline gives CDR1 SGHTS, CDR2 YDEGEE. Trimming removed 4 bases at V and 0 bases at J, with 13 bases between.